These 12 T cell receptor beta chains came from one sample sequenced in a study of T cells in Graves' hyperthyroidism and ophthalmopathy. Amplification yielded TCR beta CDR3 regions, with RNA transcripts as the source. A set of HTBI primers served as the primers for a first-round RT-PCR of the TCR CDR3. TCRdb processed the multiplex PCR reads anew with MiXCR; each CDR3 protein has one entry. This table holds around 580,000 distinct CDR3 sequences, more than 45% found once. Sequenced sample: peripheral blood or thyroid tissue (not recorded which). These receptors were collected from a woman under 30 with Graves' hyperthyroidism.

This clonotype showed up many times. The chain links TRBV2 to TRBJ1-1; a weak D match, TRBD1 (6 bases). There are 13 residues in the CDR3. V lost 8 bases and J 8 bases, leaving 18 bases between the germline ends. Germline loops: CDR1 SNHLY, CDR2 FYNNEI. The CDR3 loop reads CASGQTPGVEAFF. The CDR3 nucleotides are TGTGCCAGCGGACAGACACCGGGAGTAGAAGCTTTCTTT.

The rearrangement uses TRBV2 and TRBJ2-7, with D perhaps TRBD2 (5 bases). The DNA end is more similar to TRBJ2-5, so the J call may be wrong. The CDR3 runs 17 residues. Per the germline V gene, CDR1 is SNHLY and CDR2 is FYNNEI. DNA of the CDR3: TGTGCCAGCAGGTTATTGGAAAGCCAAGGAGGCCAAGAGACCCAGTACTTC. This sequence encodes CASRLLESQGGQETQYF.

The chain has TRBV29-1 and TRBJ2-1; 9 bases fit TRBD2. The V gene's germline CDR1 is SQVTM and CDR2 ANQGSEA. CDR3 length equals 14 residues. The V gene end was trimmed by 8 bases and the J gene end by 4 bases; junction bases not matched to a gene: 9. The CDR3 nucleotides are TGCAGCTACCAGACTAGCGGAGGTTACAATGAGCAGTTCTTC. Protein sequence: CSYQTSGGYNEQFF.

This clonotype showed up many times. The V call is TRBV2, the J call TRBJ2-5, with D unresolved. Trimming took 5 bases from V and 2 from J, leaving 6 bases between them. The CDR3 covers 12 residues. From germline, CDR1 is SNHLY and CDR2 FYNNEI. The CDR3 spells CASSLEQETQYF. CDR3 DNA sequence: TGTGCCAGCAGTCTAGAACAAGAGACCCAGTACTTC. The variable domain in full, completed from reference TRBV2 and TRBJ2-5, reads EPEVTQTPSHQVTQMGQEVILRCVPISNHLYFYWYRQILGQKVEFLVSFYNNEISEKSEIFDDQFSVERPDGSNFTLKIRSTKLEDSAMYFCASSLEQETQYFGPGTRLLVL.

V and J are TRBV20-1 and TRBJ2-7; 9 nucleotides line up with TRBD2. The germline CDR1 and CDR2 sequences are DFQATT and SNEGSKA (reference sequence). The CDR3 covers 15 residues. V lost 5 bases, J lost 2 bases, and 10 bases stayed unmatched. CDR3 in DNA: TGCAGTGCTCAAACCGGGACTAGCCGAACCTACGAGCAGTACTTC. Translated, it gives CSAQTGTSRTYEQYF.

Concerning this clonotype: A much larger clone sits a single nucleotide away, making a read error possible. The chain employs TRBV29-1 and TRBJ2-3, with a possible D match to TRBD2 (5 bases). Germline V CDR1 and CDR2: SQVTM, ANQGSEA. The CDR3 is 12 amino acids. The DNA of the CDR3 is TGCAGCTTTGGACTCCCCACAGATACGAAGTATTTT. It yields the protein CSFGLPTDTKYF.

The V and J genes are TRBV4-1 and TRBJ2-7, with D perhaps matching TRBD1 (6 bases). The CDR3 is 16 residues long. CDR1 and CDR2 from the germline V gene are MGHRA and YSYEKL. V was trimmed by 0 bases and J by 2 bases, leaving 14 bases between them. This chain's CDR3 is CASSQDKARQAYEQYF. DNA for the CDR3: TGCGCCAGCAGCCAAGATAAGGCTCGACAGGCCTACGAGCAGTACTTC.

The chain combines TRBV3-1 with TRBJ2-7; D may correspond to TRBD1 or TRBD2 (6 bases each). This CDR3 contains 17 residues. V was clipped by 2 bases and J by 1 base, with 18 bases between them. Per germline, CDR1 LGHDT and CDR2 YNNKEL (reference sequence). CDR3 coding DNA: TGTGCCAGCAGCCAACAAGGAGGGGGTTTGCTTTCCTACGAGCAGTACTTC. Residues: CASSQQGGGLLSYEQYF.

In the case of this clonotype: A clone one base away is much larger, so this may be a read error. CDR3 in amino acids: CASSPSGAAEAFF. The CDR3 DNA sequence: TGTGCCAGCAGTCCCTCGGGAGCCGCTGAAGCTTTCTTT. The chain carries TRBV6-6 and TRBJ1-1; D remains unclear. Trimming removed 5 bases at V and 6 bases at J, with 13 bases between. Germline assignment: CDR1 MNHNY and CDR2 SVGAGI (reference sequence). The CDR3 loop spans 13 amino acids.

The chain is built from TRBV29-1 and TRBJ2-5; perhaps D is TRBD1 or TRBD2 (6 bases each). The germline CDR1 and CDR2 sequences are SQVTM and ANQGSEA. Deletions cut 3 bases from V and 6 bases from J, with 11 bases between. This CDR3 comprises 12 residues. Written as DNA, the CDR3 is TGCAGCGTTGACACAGGGAGGCAGACCCAGTACTTC. Its translation is CSVDTGRQTQYF. The variable domain in full, completed from reference TRBV29-1 and TRBJ2-5, reads SAVISQKPSRDICQRGTSLTIQCQVDSQVTMMFWYRQQPGQSLTLIATANQGSEATYESGFVIDKFPISRPNLTFSTLTVSNMSPEDSSIYLCSVDTGRQTQYFGPGTRLLVL.

Many counts were recorded for this clonotype. V usage is TRBV27 and J usage is TRBJ1-2; D might be TRBD1 (5 bases). The V gene lost 3 bases and the J gene lost 1 base, with 6 bases spanning the gap. CDR1 is MNHEY and CDR2 is SMNVEV in the germline V gene (reference sequence). CDR3 length: 13 residues. As DNA, the CDR3 is TGTGCCAGCAGTTTTGGGGGTAACTATGGCTACACCTTC. Translated: CASSFGGNYGYTF.

For this clonotype: Given the absence of the conserved phenylalanine or tryptophan at the CDR3 end, a read error is likely. The V call is TRBV5-1, the J call TRBJ2-2; D remains unclear. The V and J ends lost 4 bases and 6 bases respectively, with 1 base between them. Germline loops: CDR1 SGHRS, CDR2 YFSETQ. This CDR3 has 10 amino acids. Written as DNA, the CDR3 is TGCGCCAGCAGCGCCGGGGAGCTGTTTTCT. Protein product: CASSAGELFS.